The 8 T cell receptor beta chains presented below share a single source sample, sequenced in a study of control samples from healthy donors and cancer patients. The protocol was immunoSEQ multiplex PCR, while the TCRdb copy is restricted to in-frame clones and leaves out a portion. The table includes 150,000 to 200,000 clones, 85% to 90% detected once. Sequences were obtained from blood. The receptor set was obtained from a man aged 30 to 39 in good health.

Only one count was recorded for this clone. The chain uses TRBV27 and TRBJ2-3; D possibly corresponds to TRBD2 (5 bases). CDR3 length: 15 amino acids. Looked up from germline, CDR1 is MNHEY and CDR2 is SMNVEV (reference sequence). Trimming cost V 1 base and J 1 base, with 9 bases left between them. The CDR3 protein is CASSLYWGGTDTQYF. The CDR3 nucleotides are TGTGCCAGCAGTTTATACTGGGGAGGCACAGATACGCAGTATTTT.

V and J are TRBV18 and TRBJ2-7; D is possibly TRBD2 (6 bases). Germline assignment: CDR1 KGHSH and CDR2 LQKENI. The V and J ends lost 2 bases and 3 bases respectively, with 8 bases between them. The CDR3 loop spans 13 amino acids. Here the CDR3 reads CASSPSDYYEQYF. The DNA of the CDR3 is TGTGCCAGCTCACCATCGGACTACTACGAGCAGTACTTC. The whole variable domain, remainder taken from reference TRBV18 and TRBJ2-7, is NAGVMQNPRHLVRRRGQEARLRCSPMKGHSHVYWYRQLPEEGLKFMVYLQKENIIDESGMPKERFSAEFPKEGPSILRIQQVVRGDSAAYFCASSPSDYYEQYFGPGTRLTVT.

This chain joins TRBV14 and TRBJ1-2, with D unclear. In germline, CDR1 is SGHDN, CDR2 FVKESK. The CDR3 totals 18 residues. V lost 0 bases, J lost 2 bases, and 19 bases lay in between. CDR3 region: CASSQEDVIPRKNYGYTF. CDR3 bases: TGTGCCAGCAGCCAAGAGGATGTGATACCACGAAAAAACTATGGCTACACCTTC.

V usage is TRBV2 and J usage is TRBJ1-2, with 7 positions matching TRBD1. CDR1 and CDR2 (germline): SNHLY, FYNNEI. The V gene end was trimmed by 5 bases and the J gene end by 3 bases; junction bases not matched to a gene: 3. CDR3 length: 13 amino acids. The CDR3 reads CASSYGQDYGYTF. CDR3 sequence (DNA): TGTGCCAGCAGTTATGGACAGGACTATGGCTACACCTTC.

V gene TRBV3-1 (or the pseudogene TRBV3-2) combines with J gene TRBJ1-1; D remains ambiguous. Germline values: CDR1 LGHDT, CDR2 YNNKEL (reference sequence). V was cut by 0 bases and J by 1 base, with 9 bases left in between. This CDR3 spans 15 amino acids. The CDR3 DNA reads TGTGCCAGCAGCCAAGAAGCACGTCAGAACACTGAAGCTTTCTTT. Amino acids: CASSQEARQNTEAFF.

The chain carries TRBV7-9 and TRBJ1-6; 7 positions agree with TRBD1. With 5 bases clipped from V and 8 bases from J, the junction kept 6 bases outside the gene matches. The germline V gene encodes CDR1 SEHNR and CDR2 FQNEAQ (reference sequence). The CDR3 totals 14 residues. The CDR3 reads CASSPGTEYSPLHF. In DNA form, the CDR3 reads TGTGCCAGCAGCCCCGGGACAGAGTATTCACCCCTCCACTTT.

This clone was counted between two and nine times. This chain links TRBV5-6 with TRBJ1-2; TRBD1 matches 7 bases. The CDR3 is 14 amino acids. V gave up 5 bases and J gave up 2 bases; unmatched junction bases: 6. Germline lookup yields CDR1 SGHDT and CDR2 YYEEEE. CDR3: CASSEGQYNYGYTF. For the CDR3, the DNA is TGTGCCAGCAGTGAGGGACAGTACAACTATGGCTACACCTTC.

The DNA for the CDR3 is TGTGCCGGTAAGTCGGGGGCGAACACTGAAGCTTTCTTT. Its protein product is CAGKSGANTEAFF. The genes are TRBV7-9 and TRBJ1-1, with D tentatively TRBD1 (6 bases). Germline lookup yields CDR1 SEHNR and CDR2 FQNEAQ (reference sequence). The CDR3 extends over 13 amino acids. V lost 11 bases and J 1 base, leaving 14 bases between the germline ends.